The count of the clone carrying this T cell receptor beta chain is one. What it binds is unknown. This record comes from a study of T cell responses to AZD1222 COVID-19 vaccine. Overall study results and limits: Vaccine-associated CD4 TCRs ranged over spike, dominating at 160-218 and 743-854.

V was pared by 3 bases and J by 2 bases, with 7 bases between. CDR3 length: 13 amino acids. Germline V gene data show CDR1 as MDHEN and CDR2 as SYDVKM. Sequencing was performed with immunoSEQ multiplex PCR; in TCRdb, only in-frame clones are kept and a portion is missing. Of approximately 79,000 clones listed, roughly 80% are singletons. The sequenced sample was peripheral blood, obtained 28 days after the second AZD1222 dose. The chain couples TRBV28 to TRBJ2-5; tentative D call: TRBD1 (6 bases). The clonotype was recovered from an adult who received the AZD1222 COVID-19 vaccine. CDR3 nucleotides: TGTGCCAGCAGTTTCAGGGGTCAAGAGACCCAGTACTTC. Amino acid sequence: CASSFRGQETQYF.